Shown below are 11 T cell receptor beta chains from a single sample sequenced in a study of blood T cell repertoires in COVID-19. This table comes from immunoSEQ multiplex PCR, and its TCRdb copy is limited to in-frame clones, with some not included. Altogether roughly 41,000 clones are present, roughly 88% being singletons, with the ten largest covering approximately 10%. The source material was peripheral blood. The receptors shown here come from a man between 60 and 75 years old with active COVID-19.

This clone was observed a few times. This chain joins TRBV11-2 and TRBJ2-1; D might be TRBD2 (5 bases). V was clipped by 1 base and J by 9 bases, with 10 bases between them. The germline gives CDR1 SGHAT, CDR2 FQNNGV. The CDR3 contains 13 residues. The DNA of the CDR3 is TGTGCCAGCAGCTTAGGAATACGGGGTGAGCAGTTCTTC. Its protein product is CASSLGIRGEQFF.

The chain links TRBV19 to TRBJ2-1, with TRBD1 identical over 9 bases. J gave up 7 bases and V 7 bases, and 11 bases lay outside the gene matches. There are 15 residues in the CDR3. From germline, CDR1 is LNHDA and CDR2 SQIVND (reference sequence). CDR3 loop: CASTPRDRASNEQFF. The CDR3 bases are TGTGCCAGTACCCCCCGGGACAGGGCCTCGAATGAGCAGTTCTTC.

The chain is built from TRBV5-1 and TRBJ2-4; 13 nucleotides align to TRBD2. The CDR3 totals 15 residues. The V gene end was trimmed by 0 bases and the J gene end by 10 bases; junction bases not matched to a gene: 4. Germline V gives CDR1 SGHRS, CDR2 YFSETQ. The CDR3: CASSLGTSGSLIQYF. In DNA form, the CDR3 reads TGCGCCAGCAGCTTGGGGACTAGCGGGAGCCTTATTCAGTACTTC.

The chain recombines TRBV9 with TRBJ2-2; D possibly corresponds to TRBD2 (5 bases). Germline V gene sequence: CDR1 SGDLS, CDR2 YYNGEE. V was clipped by 0 bases and J by 8 bases, with 11 bases between them. The CDR3 has 14 residues. The CDR3 coding sequence is TGTGCCAGCAGCGTAGTTGAGGGTGGTGGGGAGCTGTTTTTT. It codes for CASSVVEGGGELFF.

The V and J genes are TRBV27 and TRBJ2-3; 11 nucleotides line up with TRBD2. Trimming removed 4 bases from V and 2 bases from J; junction bases left unmatched: 8. Per germline, CDR1 MNHEY and CDR2 SMNVEV (reference sequence). This CDR3 has 17 amino acids. CDR3 DNA sequence: TGTGCCAGCAGTTCACTGGGACTAGCGGCCTCCACAGATACGCAGTATTTT. This sequence encodes CASSSLGLAASTDTQYF.

This chain joins TRBV4-1 and TRBJ2-7, with 9 positions matching TRBD1. Germline CDR1 is MGHRA and CDR2 is YSYEKL. V lost 0 bases, J lost 4 bases, and 4 bases stayed unmatched. The length of the CDR3 is 15 residues. The CDR3 is CASSQERGQGYEQYF. In nucleotides, the CDR3 is TGCGCCAGCAGCCAAGAACGGGGACAGGGTTACGAGCAGTACTTC.

J is TRBJ1-2 and V is TRBV6-6; 10 nucleotides line up with TRBD1. This CDR3 is built from 14 residues. The V and J ends lost 6 bases and 6 bases, in that order; junction bases with no gene match: 7. CDR1 and CDR2 from the germline V gene are MNHNY and SVGAGI (reference sequence). The CDR3 DNA sequence: TGTGCCAGCAGGTGGGACAGGGGTATCGATGGCTACACCTTC. Translation gives CASRWDRGIDGYTF.

The CDR3 reads CASSESRDTHSYF. In nucleotides, the CDR3 is TGTGCCAGCAGTGAATCCCGGGACACCCATTCATACTTC. This rearrangement joins TRBV2 to TRBJ2-7, with TRBD1 as a possible D gene (6 bases). Germline values: CDR1 SNHLY, CDR2 FYNNEI. V lost 2 bases and J lost 13, with 18 bases in between. The CDR3 totals 13 residues.

The rearrangement joins TRBV6-5 to TRBJ1-2; TRBD1 agrees at 10 bases. V shed 11 bases and J 7 bases; nucleotides not matched to a gene: 13. This CDR3 contains 14 residues. The germline V gene has CDR1 MNHEY and CDR2 SVGAGI. For the CDR3, the DNA is TGTGCCGCCGGGACAGGGGATCGAACTGGTGGCTACACCTTC. This sequence encodes CAAGTGDRTGGYTF.

This clone was observed once. V usage is TRBV29-1 and J usage is TRBJ2-2; 10 positions match TRBD1. This CDR3 comprises 14 residues. Per the germline V gene, CDR1 is SQVTM and CDR2 is ANQGSEA. V was pared by 7 bases and J by 4 bases, with 6 bases of the junction left unmatched. The CDR3 coding sequence is TGCAGCGCCGGGACAGGGGTTAGCACCGGGGAGCTGTTTTTT. Amino acid sequence: CSAGTGVSTGELFF.

The chain recombines TRBV7-2 with TRBJ2-5, with D perhaps TRBD1 (5 bases). Trimming cost V 2 bases and J 1 base, with 5 bases left between them. Germline V gives CDR1 SGHTA, CDR2 FQGNSA. The CDR3 covers 13 residues. CDR3 coding DNA: TGTGCCAGCAGCTTACAGGGCCAAGAGACCCAGTACTTC. Its translation: CASSLQGQETQYF.